One and the same sample provided the 27 T cell receptor beta chains below, sequenced in a study of early T cells in non-severe SARS-CoV-2 infection. TCRdb independently ran MiXCR on the 5' RACE reads; one entry per CDR3 protein. Among approximately 81,000 distinct CDR3 sequences listed, roughly 5.7% were seen once. Material for sequencing was whole blood. The receptors here all came from an adult who was a healthcare worker with PCR-confirmed SARS-CoV-2 infection or an uninfected control (not recorded which).

This clonotype was detected many times. This rearrangement joins TRBV12-3 or TRBV12-4 to TRBJ1-2; D unclear. The V end lost 3 bases, the J end lost 6 bases, and 17 bases lay between the germline ends. The CDR3 is 15 residues long. CDR3 amino acids: CASSFRSGTPDGYTF. In nucleotides, the CDR3 is TGTGCCAGCAGTTTCCGATCAGGAACGCCGGATGGCTACACCTTC.

This clonotype was detected ten times or more. The gene calls are TRBV3-1 and TRBJ2-1, with D maybe TRBD2 (7 bases). V dropped 2 bases and J dropped 7 bases, with 15 bases sitting between them. CDR1 is LGHDT, CDR2 YNNKEL, per germline (reference sequence). The CDR3 consists of 15 residues. CDR3 in amino acids: CASSQMIGGANEQFF. The CDR3 coding sequence is TGTGCCAGCAGCCAAATGATTGGGGGGGCGAATGAGCAGTTCTTC.

This clonotype has a count of ten or more. The genes are TRBV28 and TRBJ2-7, with 11 positions matching TRBD1. J lost 3 bases, V lost 5 bases, and 6 bases had no gene match. CDR3 length: 15 residues. Germline CDR1 reads MDHEN; CDR2 reads SYDVKM. The CDR3 sequence is CASSRTGGGHYEQYF. The CDR3 nucleotides are TGTGCCAGCAGTAGGACAGGGGGCGGTCACTACGAGCAGTACTTC.

In its sample, this clonotype was seen a few times. V is TRBV5-1 and J is TRBJ2-7, with D possibly matching TRBD2 (5 bases). The V end lost 2 bases, the J end lost 0 bases, and 9 bases lay between the germline ends. There are 14 residues in the CDR3. Germline CDR1 reads SGHRS; CDR2 reads YFSETQ. CDR3 coding DNA: TGCGCCAGCAGCTTCTACGGGGACTCCTACGAGCAGTACTTC. It translates to CASSFYGDSYEQYF.

This clonotype has a count of ten or more. The chain uses TRBV6-1 and TRBJ2-7; D is uncertain. The germline CDR1 and CDR2 sequences are MNHNS and SASEGT. V lost 2 bases and J 0 bases, leaving 5 bases between the germline ends. This CDR3 has 13 amino acids. CDR3 loop: CASSEYNSYEQYF. The DNA of the CDR3 is TGTGCCAGCAGTGAATACAACTCCTACGAGCAGTACTTC.

This clonotype was seen repeatedly, ten times or more. The chain couples TRBV4-2 to TRBJ2-7; perhaps D is TRBD1 or TRBD2 (5 bases each). CDR1 LGHNA and CDR2 YNFKEQ come from the germline V gene. V was trimmed by 3 bases and J by 2 bases, leaving 23 bases between them. CDR3 length: 18 residues. The CDR3 DNA follows: TGTGCCAGCAGCCATCCCTTGGACGGGACGTTAGCAACCTACGAGCAGTACTTC. Its translation: CASSHPLDGTLATYEQYF.

Ten or more counts support this clonotype. The chain joins TRBV6-2 or TRBV6-3 to TRBJ2-7; a weak D match, TRBD1 (6 bases). CDR1 and CDR2 from the germline V gene are MNHEY and SVGEGT. V was trimmed by 5 bases and J by 5 bases, leaving 16 bases between them. The CDR3 totals 14 residues. The CDR3 coding sequence is TGTGCCAGCAGTGCGGCAACACAGGGTGACGAGCAGTACTTC. The encoded protein is CASSAATQGDEQYF.

This rearrangement joins TRBV28 to TRBJ1-4; D unclear. V was clipped by 6 bases and J by 7 bases, with 18 bases between them. Germline CDR1 is MDHEN and CDR2 is SYDVKM. The CDR3 totals 15 residues. The CDR3 spells CASSQFGSISEKLFF. For the CDR3, the DNA is TGTGCCAGCAGCCAATTTGGGTCCATCAGTGAAAAACTGTTTTTT.

This clonotype was recorded many times. The chain is built from TRBV11-1 and TRBJ2-3; TRBD1 agrees at 7 bases. The V gene's germline CDR1 is SGHAT and CDR2 FQDESV (reference sequence). There are 15 residues in the CDR3. Trimming removed 5 bases from V and 3 bases from J; junction bases left unmatched: 8. This CDR3 is CASSLRQGLTDTQYF. CDR3 in DNA: TGTGCCAGCAGCCTAAGACAGGGCTTGACAGATACGCAGTATTTT. Variable domain in full (rest from reference TRBV11-1 and TRBJ2-3): EAEVAQSPRYKITEKSQAVAFWCDPISGHATLYWYRQILGQGPELLVQFQDESVVDDSQLPKDRFSAERLKGVDSTLKIQPAELGDSAMYLCASSLRQGLTDTQYFGPGTRLTVL.

DNA for the CDR3: TGTGCCAGCAGCTTAGATGGGACAGTCTCTGGAAACACCATATATTTT. It encodes CASSLDGTVSGNTIYF. V gene TRBV7-2 combines with J gene TRBJ1-3; 7 positions match TRBD1. CDR3 length: 16 amino acids. Germline V gene sequence: CDR1 SGHTA, CDR2 FQGNSA. V was clipped by 1 base and J by 0 bases; unmatched bases: 3.

This chain uses TRBV27 with TRBJ2-3; 7 bases line up with TRBD2. The ends lost 6 bases at V and 2 bases at J; junction bases unmatched: 11. The CDR3 is 16 amino acids. Germline V lookup: CDR1 MNHEY, CDR2 SMNVEV (reference sequence). This CDR3 reads CASSRDYPLITDTQYF. CDR3 DNA sequence: TGTGCCAGCAGCCGGGACTACCCGTTAATCACAGATACGCAGTATTTT.

This clonotype was counted many times. The J gene is TRBJ2-2, the V gene TRBV24-1; the match to TRBD1 covers 7 bases. CDR1 KGHDR and CDR2 SFDVKD come from the germline V gene. The trim removed 5 bases at V and 5 bases at J, leaving 13 bases unmatched. The CDR3 has 17 residues. The CDR3 here is CATSVRTGPSGTGELFF. The CDR3 DNA is TGTGCCACCAGTGTGCGGACAGGCCCCTCGGGGACCGGGGAGCTGTTTTTT.

The V and J genes are TRBV19 and TRBJ2-1, with 13 bases matching TRBD2. V was clipped by 4 bases and J by 4 bases; unmatched bases: 4. CDR1 and CDR2 from the germline V gene are LNHDA and SQIVND (reference sequence). The CDR3 sequence is 16 residues long. CDR3 protein: CASSTLTSGGYNEQFF. Here the CDR3 DNA reads TGTGCCAGTAGTACCTTGACTAGCGGGGGGTACAATGAGCAGTTCTTC.

The CDR3, as DNA: TGTGCCACCAGGGGACAGGGGAGTCAGCCCCAGCATTTT. Translation gives CATRGQGSQPQHF. The chain couples TRBV15 to TRBJ1-5, with TRBD1 matching over 10 bases. CDR1 LNHNV and CDR2 YYDKDF come from the germline V gene (reference sequence). The V gene end was trimmed by 6 bases and the J gene end by 6 bases; junction bases not matched to a gene: 2. The CDR3 runs to 13 residues.

CDR3 nucleotides: TGTGCCAGCAGCGGAGTGCAGTTCTTC. Translating gives CASSGVQFF. V gene TRBV27 combines with J gene TRBJ2-1; D gene ambiguous. V lost 6 bases and J lost 12, with 6 bases in between. This CDR3 has 9 amino acids. CDR1 is MNHEY and CDR2 is SMNVEV in the germline V gene (reference sequence).

This clonotype has at least ten counts. This chain connects TRBV27 to TRBJ1-4; D is unresolved. V was trimmed by 6 bases and J by 4 bases, leaving 9 bases between them. CDR3 length: 13 amino acids. In germline, CDR1 is MNHEY, CDR2 SMNVEV (reference sequence). The CDR3, as DNA: TGTGCCAGCAGCCGGCAGGTTAATGAAAAACTGTTTTTT. Amino acid sequence: CASSRQVNEKLFF.

This clonotype has ten or more counts. The gene calls are TRBV6-2 or TRBV6-3 and TRBJ2-3, with D tentatively TRBD1 (7 bases). Deletions cut 5 bases from V and 1 base from J, with 10 bases between. Germline lookup yields CDR1 MNHEY and CDR2 SVGEGT. The CDR3 covers 14 residues. CDR3 DNA: TGTGCCAGCAGTCCCAGGGGGGGCACAGATACGCAGTATTTT. Its translation is CASSPRGGTDTQYF.

A few counts support this clonotype. CDR3 nucleotides: TGCGCCAGCAGTGATCAGACAGGGGGCAATGAAAAACTGTTTTTT. Protein product: CASSDQTGGNEKLFF. This chain joins TRBV10-2 and TRBJ1-4; TRBD1 aligns across 10 bases. Germline V CDR1 and CDR2: WSHSY, SAAADI. The CDR3 is 15 amino acids. The J segment lost 5 bases and the V segment lost 3 bases, leaving 3 bases of the junction unmatched.

This clonotype was observed many times. The chain uses TRBV5-6 and TRBJ2-5, with 7 bases lining up with TRBD1. This CDR3 is built from 14 residues. CDR1 is SGHDT and CDR2 is YYEEEE in the germline V gene. The V and J ends lost 7 bases and 1 base, in that order; junction bases with no gene match: 7. CDR3 in amino acids: CASSPGTVQETQYF. In DNA, the CDR3 is TGTGCCAGCTCTCCCGGGACAGTCCAAGAGACCCAGTACTTC.

This CDR3 reads CASSPQRVPGEQYF. CDR3 bases: TGTGCCAGCAGCCCCCAGCGGGTTCCAGGGGAGCAGTACTTC. The chain employs TRBV4-2 and TRBJ2-7, with D perhaps TRBD2 (6 bases). The CDR3 is made up of 14 amino acids. Germline V CDR1 and CDR2: LGHNA, YNFKEQ. Between the trimmed V and J ends, which lost 4 bases and 7 bases, there was a span of 17 bases.

With regard to this clonotype: One end of the junction is discordant with germline, which a read error may explain. The chain couples TRBV7-6 to TRBJ2-1; TRBD2 aligns across 14 bases. The CDR3 is 21 residues long. From germline, CDR1 is SGHVS and CDR2 FNYEAQ. CDR3 bases: TGTGCCAGCAGCTCCGAACCGGGACTAGCGGGAGCTTGGGAAATCTACAATGAGCAGTCCTTC. It specifies CASSSEPGLAGAWEIYNEQSF. Full variable domain (missing parts from reference TRBV7-6 and TRBJ2-1): GAGVSQSPRYKVTKRGQDVALRCDPISGHVSLYWYRQALGQGPEFLTYFNYEAQQDKSGLPNDRFSAERPEGSISTLTIQRTEQRDSAMYRCASSSEPGLAGAWEIYNEQSFGPGTRLTVL.

This clonotype was picked up many times. The chain is built from TRBV27 and TRBJ2-6; no reliable D call. This CDR3 is 13 amino acids long. CDR1 and CDR2 (germline): MNHEY, SMNVEV (reference sequence). Trimming left V 3 bases short and J 2 bases short, with 2 bases between. CDR3 nucleotides: TGTGCCAGCAGTTTTACTGGGGCCAACGTCCTGACTTTC. This translates into CASSFTGANVLTF.

This clonotype came up a few times. The DNA of the CDR3 is TGTGCCAGCAGTGGGGGGACAAGCTCCTACAATGAGCAGTTCTTC. Residues: CASSGGTSSYNEQFF. The chain links TRBV11-2 to TRBJ2-1; D is possibly TRBD1 or TRBD2 (6 bases each). Germline V gene data show CDR1 as SGHAT and CDR2 as FQNNGV. This CDR3 comprises 15 residues. V was trimmed by 6 bases and J by 0 bases, leaving 12 bases between them.

This clonotype was counted only a few times. The chain uses TRBV6-5 and TRBJ2-7; no definite D call. CDR3 length equals 13 residues. With 1 base removed from V and 7 bases from J, the gap between germline ends came to 11 bases. Germline-derived CDR1 and CDR2 are MNHEY and SVGAGI. Written as DNA, the CDR3 is TGTGCCAGCAGTTACTTATACTGGGGAGAGCAGTACTTC. Translating it yields CASSYLYWGEQYF.

This clonotype appeared a few times. The chain recombines TRBV20-1 with TRBJ2-1; 14 bases map to TRBD2. Unmatched junction bases numbered 4, after V lost 3 bases and J lost 9 bases. Germline V gene sequence: CDR1 DFQATT, CDR2 SNEGSKA (reference sequence). This CDR3 is built from 14 residues. CDR3 loop: CSARGLAGVGEQFF. The CDR3 DNA reads as TGCAGTGCTAGGGGACTAGCGGGAGTCGGTGAGCAGTTCTTC.

This sequence joins TRBV15 and TRBJ1-5, with D hard to call. The V gene lost 4 bases and the J gene lost 7 bases, with 8 bases spanning the gap. Germline V CDR1 and CDR2: LNHNV, YYDKDF (reference sequence). This CDR3 comprises 12 residues. The CDR3 DNA reads as TGTGCCACCAGCAAACAGCTACAGCCCCAGCATTTT. Translating gives CATSKQLQPQHF.

This clonotype showed up many times. The chain joins TRBV12-3 or TRBV12-4 to TRBJ2-1; the D call may be TRBD1 or TRBD2 (5 bases each). The CDR3 length is 15 residues. Trimming shortened V by 1 base and J by 5 bases, and 12 bases separated the two germline ends. CDR3 loop: CASSLGRGANNEQFF. The CDR3 nucleotides read TGTGCCAGCAGTTTAGGTAGGGGAGCGAACAATGAGCAGTTCTTC.